The rows below give T cell receptor beta chains drawn from one sample of a study of T cell responses to AZD1222 COVID-19 vaccine. TCRdb's table, derived via immunoSEQ multiplex PCR, lists solely in-frame clones and lacks some. The sample has more than 250,000 clones; 93% are singletons. Sequenced material: peripheral blood, taken on day 0 of AZD1222 vaccination. These TCRs come from an adult in good health. Each CDR3 is given with its conserved first and last residue. The D gene is left open where the match is weak. Clone size is given for some rows only: seen once, a few or many times, or a class if the clone is expanded.

j_gene,d_gene,v_gene,abundance,CDR3aa,CDR3nt
TRBJ2-3,.,TRBV12-5,.,CASGLLQIRGGRDTQYF,TGTGCTAGTGGTTTGCTTCAGATCAGGGGGGGCCGGGATACGCAGTATTTT
TRBJ2-1,TRBD2,TRBV5-1,.,CASSTSATSGYNEQFF,TGCGCCAGCAGTACCTCCGCGACTAGCGGGTACAATGAGCAGTTCTTC
TRBJ1-2,.,TRBV18,.,CASSPPTSLQDGYTF,TGTGCCAGCTCACCACCGACCAGCCTTCAAGATGGCTACACCTTC
TRBJ2-5,.,TRBV28,.,CASRSPQGPQETQYF,TGTGCCAGCAGATCCCCCCAGGGACCCCAAGAGACCCAGTACTTC
TRBJ2-3,.,TRBV27,.,CASSLGRGGTQYF,TGTGCCAGCAGTTTAGGCAGGGGGGGAACGCAGTATTTT
TRBJ2-1,.,TRBV6-5,.,CASQDSRTGEQFF,TGTGCCAGCCAGGACTCGAGGACTGGTGAGCAGTTCTTC
TRBJ1-5,TRBD1,TRBV18,.,CASSPDRVQPQHF,TGTGCCAGCTCACCAGACAGGGTTCAGCCCCAGCATTTT
TRBJ2-5,TRBD1,TRBV5-1,.,CASSLYTGQGAGETQYF,TGCGCCAGCAGCTTGTATACGGGACAGGGGGCGGGAGAGACCCAGTACTTC
TRBJ1-4,.,TRBV15,.,CATSRDDPTNEKLFF,TGTGCCACCAGCAGAGATGACCCAACTAATGAAAAACTGTTTTTT
TRBJ1-1,.,TRBV30,.,CAWEQRMNTEAFF,TGTGCCTGGGAACAGCGAATGAACACTGAAGCTTTCTTT
TRBJ1-3,.,TRBV28,.,CASIQGRPANTIYF,TGTGCCAGCATTCAGGGGCGGCCAGCAAACACCATATATTTT
TRBJ2-7,TRBD1,TRBV18,.,CASSPSGTGSSEQYF,TGTGCCAGCTCACCCTCCGGGACAGGGTCGAGCGAGCAGTACTTC
TRBJ2-2,.,TRBV9,.,CASSVRSTSPGELFF,TGTGCCAGCAGCGTAAGGTCAACGTCACCCGGGGAGCTGTTTTTT
TRBJ1-2,TRBD1,TRBV7-3,.,CASSPGTGLGYTF,TGTGCCAGCAGCCCCGGGACAGGGCTGGGCTACACCTTC
TRBJ1-1,.,TRBV19,.,CASNWRTEGSHEAFF,TGTGCCAGTAACTGGAGGACAGAGGGGTCACATGAAGCTTTCTTT
TRBJ1-2,.,TRBV29-1,.,CSVGTASGYTF,TGCAGCGTTGGGACAGCCAGTGGCTACACCTTC
TRBJ1-4,.,TRBV14,.,CASSQDSFQKLFF,TGTGCCAGCAGCCAGGACAGCTTTCAAAAACTGTTTTTT
TRBJ2-7,TRBD1,TRBV11-2,.,CASSYRQGVYEQYF,TGTGCCAGCAGCTATCGACAGGGGGTTTACGAGCAGTACTTC
TRBJ1-2,TRBD1,TRBV7-9,.,CASSWTGGGGYTF,TGTGCCAGCAGCTGGACAGGGGGCGGTGGCTACACCTTC
TRBJ1-1,.,TRBV28,.,CASSPPTRKAFF,TGTGCCAGCAGCCCACCTACTCGGAAAGCTTTCTTT
TRBJ2-1,.,TRBV20-1,.,CSAGRVSEQFF,TGCAGTGCTGGGCGCGTGAGTGAGCAGTTCTTC
TRBJ1-1,.,TRBV18,.,CASSPPAMNTEAFF,TGTGCCAGCTCACCACCGGCTATGAACACTGAAGCTTTCTTT
TRBJ2-7,.,TRBV7-2,.,CASSLDADYEQYF,TGTGCCAGCAGCTTAGATGCAGATTACGAGCAGTACTTC
TRBJ2-3,.,TRBV21-1,.,CASSKGGTQTSTDTQYF,TGTGCCAGCAGCAAAGGTGGGACACAAACTAGCACAGATACGCAGTATTTT
TRBJ1-2,.,TRBV29-1,.,CSVDDSLLGYTF,TGCAGCGTCGACGACAGCCTTCTGGGCTACACCTTC
TRBJ1-1,TRBD1,TRBV12-3/TRBV12-4,.,CASRGQYTEAFF,TGTGCCAGCAGGGGACAGTACACTGAAGCTTTCTTT
TRBJ1-2,.,TRBV9,.,CASSVGPSLGMSGGYTF,TGTGCCAGCAGCGTAGGCCCCTCCTTAGGCATGTCGGGCGGCTACACCTTC
TRBJ2-7,.,TRBV27,.,CASSPTGTDLYEQYF,TGTGCCAGCAGCCCAACCGGGACGGACCTCTACGAGCAGTACTTC
TRBJ1-5,.,TRBV2,.,CASTERGNQPQHF,TGTGCCAGCACTGAAAGGGGGAATCAGCCCCAGCATTTT
TRBJ1-3,TRBD1,TRBV7-9,.,CASSFLTNRGNSGNTIYF,TGTGCCAGCAGCTTCCTAACTAACAGGGGAAATTCTGGAAACACCATATATTTT
TRBJ2-1,.,TRBV4-2,.,CASSPDQSTHNEQFF,TGTGCCAGCAGCCCCGACCAGAGCACACACAATGAGCAGTTCTTC
TRBJ1-2,.,TRBV2,.,CASSVWESGYTF,TGTGCCAGCAGTGTTTGGGAGAGTGGCTACACCTTC
TRBJ2-2,.,TRBV6-5,.,CASSYSRQVTGELFF,TGTGCCAGCAGTTACTCTAGGCAGGTCACCGGGGAGCTGTTTTTT
TRBJ1-4,.,TRBV15,.,CATSTRRFNEKLFF,TGTGCCACCAGCACCCGACGGTTTAATGAAAAACTGTTTTTT
TRBJ2-7,TRBD2,TRBV2,.,CASKAGGPYEQYF,TGTGCCAGCAAGGCGGGGGGACCCTACGAGCAGTACTTC
TRBJ2-7,TRBD1,TRBV13,.,CASSSPGTGGIGQYF,TGTGCCAGCAGCTCCCCCGGGACAGGGGGCATAGGGCAGTACTTC
TRBJ2-1,.,TRBV9,.,CASSVAAHSSYNEQFF,TGTGCCAGCAGCGTAGCCGCACACAGCTCCTACAATGAGCAGTTCTTC
TRBJ1-2,TRBD1,TRBV2,.,CASSPGTGYGYTF,TGTGCCAGCAGTCCTGGGACAGGGTATGGCTACACCTTC
TRBJ2-2,.,TRBV7-9,.,CADRPGAGELFF,TGTGCCGACCGCCCGGGGGCCGGGGAGCTGTTTTTT
TRBJ2-4,.,TRBV6-5,.,CASKGGPKNIQYF,TGTGCCAGCAAGGGGGGACCCAAAAACATTCAGTACTTC
TRBJ1-4,TRBD1,TRBV2,.,CASRTGGLNEKLFF,TGTGCCAGCAGGACAGGGGGCCTTAATGAAAAACTGTTTTTT
TRBJ1-5,.,TRBV19,.,CASSTADNQPQHF,TGTGCCAGTAGTACGGCGGACAATCAGCCCCAGCATTTT
TRBJ1-5,.,TRBV28,once,CASGRDGPQHF,TGTGCCAGCGGCCGAGACGGGCCCCAGCATTTT
TRBJ1-4,.,TRBV11-2,.,CASSLDTGRNEKLFF,TGTGCCAGCAGCTTAGATACAGGGAGGAATGAAAAACTGTTTTTT
TRBJ1-2,TRBD1,TRBV2,.,CASSRWDSIYGYTF,TGTGCCAGCAGTAGATGGGACAGCATCTATGGCTACACCTTC
TRBJ1-5,.,TRBV9,.,CASSALGGQPQHF,TGTGCCAGCAGCGCCCTCGGGGGTCAGCCCCAGCATTTT
TRBJ2-7,.,TRBV28,.,CASSLPRGTHEQYF,TGTGCCAGCAGTCTCCCACGGGGGACCCACGAGCAGTACTTC
TRBJ2-1,.,TRBV9,once,CASSVAGSYNEQFF,TGTGCCAGCAGCGTAGCGGGATCGTACAATGAGCAGTTCTTC
TRBJ2-5,TRBD1,TRBV2,.,CASSADRGRETQYF,TGTGCCAGCAGTGCTGACAGGGGACGAGAGACCCAGTACTTC
TRBJ2-7,TRBD2,TRBV2,.,CASSESPRLAGSSYEQYF,TGTGCCAGCAGTGAATCACCGCGACTAGCGGGGAGCTCCTACGAGCAGTACTTC
TRBJ1-3,.,TRBV6-5,.,CASTHGRVRGNTIYF,TGTGCCAGCACCCACGGGCGGGTCCGTGGAAACACCATATATTTT
TRBJ2-7,TRBD2,TRBV19,.,CASSMPLASGEQYF,TGTGCCAGTAGTATGCCCCTGGCTAGCGGTGAGCAGTACTTC
TRBJ1-4,TRBD1,TRBV2,once,CASSVGRGQSNEKLFF,TGTGCCAGCAGTGTAGGCAGGGGGCAGAGTAATGAAAAACTGTTTTTT
TRBJ1-4,.,TRBV2,.,CAGNRATNEKLFF,TGTGCCGGCAACAGGGCGACTAATGAAAAACTGTTTTTT